The clone carrying this T cell receptor (beta chain) was detected many times. Its matching antigen is unknown. This entry belongs to a study of early T cells in non-severe SARS-CoV-2 infection. Study summary: Sequenced material consisted of bulk RNA (from unsorted whole blood), and chains were unpaired. Study findings and constraints: VDJdb matching favored anti-spike CD8 responses, missing private and CD4 specificities.

Germline V gives CDR1 SEHNR, CDR2 FQNEAQ (reference sequence). The CDR3 runs 14 residues. J lost 5 bases, V lost 5 bases, and 9 bases had no gene match. Each cDNA molecule carried a unique molecular identifier. TCRdb itself ran the 5' RACE reads through MiXCR, one entry per CDR3 protein. The table shows over 50,000 distinct CDR3 sequences, with around 8% occurring only once. This receptor was taken from an adult who was a healthcare worker with PCR-confirmed SARS-CoV-2 infection or an uninfected control (not recorded which). The starting material was whole blood, obtained at baseline. This rearrangement joins TRBV7-9 to TRBJ2-7; 7 bases fit TRBD2. CDR3 sequence: CASSAPRLAHEQYF. CDR3 bases: TGTGCCAGCAGCGCGCCGCGACTAGCTCACGAGCAGTACTTC.